The 10 T cell receptor beta chains in this list originate from one sample, sequenced in a study of blood T cell repertoires in COVID-19. Measured with immunoSEQ multiplex PCR; TCRdb has only the in-frame clones, and not every one. This sample has a few hundred thousand clones; more than 75% occur once, and the top ten carry about 9.4%. Sequenced input: PBMCs or T cells enriched from blood (not recorded which). The source of these receptors is a woman aged 18-29 years who had recovered from COVID-19.

The chain uses TRBV18 and TRBJ1-5, with 7 bases identical to TRBD1. Germline V lookup: CDR1 KGHSH, CDR2 LQKENI. J gave up 6 bases and V 6 bases, and 5 bases lay outside the gene matches. The CDR3 extends over 13 amino acids. In DNA form, the CDR3 reads TGTGCCAGCTCCGGAGGACAGGCTCAGCCCCAGCATTTT. Its protein product is CASSGGQAQPQHF.

The table lists this clone with many counts. V and J are TRBV6-4 and TRBJ2-1; a possible D gene is TRBD2 (5 bases). CDR3 length: 15 amino acids. CDR1 is MRHNA, CDR2 SNTAGT, per germline. Deletions cut 3 bases from V and 8 bases from J, with 17 bases between. CDR3 in amino acids: CASSETAEGSDEQFF. The CDR3 nucleotides read TGTGCCAGCAGTGAAACAGCGGAAGGTTCGGATGAGCAGTTCTTC.

V gene TRBV7-3 combines with J gene TRBJ1-1; D is undetermined. The CDR3 has 12 amino acids. Per germline, CDR1 SGHTA and CDR2 FQGTGA. Trimming removed 5 bases at V and 1 base at J, with 5 bases between. CDR3 in DNA: TGTGCCAGCAGCAGTAGGAACACTGAAGCTTTCTTT. Amino acid sequence: CASSSRNTEAFF.

The chain employs TRBV5-6 and TRBJ1-1; TRBD1 is a possible D gene (6 bases). The CDR3 is made up of 14 amino acids. CDR1 SGHDT and CDR2 YYEEEE come from the germline V gene. The V gene lost 3 bases and the J gene lost 7 bases, with 16 bases spanning the gap. For the CDR3, the DNA is TGTGCCAGCAGCTCGACTTCTGGGGGCCTTGAAGCTTTCTTT. Amino acid sequence: CASSSTSGGLEAFF.

CDR3 in amino acids: CAWRRGSLLAYEQYF. The CDR3 DNA is TGTGCCTGGAGACGAGGGTCCCTCCTGGCCTACGAGCAGTACTTC. The chain links TRBV30 to TRBJ2-7; D is perhaps TRBD2 (5 bases). The CDR3 runs 15 residues. Trimming took off 3 bases at V and 2 bases at J, with 17 bases between the two ends. Germline CDR1 and CDR2: GTSNPN and SVGIG (reference sequence). Full variable domain (outside the CDR3, taken from reference TRBV30 and TRBJ2-7): SQTIHQWPATLVQPVGSPLSLECTVEGTSNPNLYWYRQAAGRGLQLLFYSVGIGQISSEVPQNLSASRPQDRQFILSSKKLLLSDSGFYLCAWRRGSLLAYEQYFGPGTRLTVT.

The rearrangement joins TRBV18 to TRBJ2-3; no firm D call. V was shortened by 0 bases and J by 6 bases, with 13 bases between the two germline ends. Germline lookup yields CDR1 KGHSH and CDR2 LQKENI. The length of the CDR3 is 15 residues. CDR3 sequence reads: CASSPPRTFVDTQYF. CDR3 nucleotides: TGTGCCAGCTCACCACCACGAACTTTCGTGGATACGCAGTATTTT. The variable domain in full, with the rest retrieved from reference TRBV18 and TRBJ2-3, is NAGVMQNPRHLVRRRGQEARLRCSPMKGHSHVYWYRQLPEEGLKFMVYLQKENIIDESGMPKERFSAEFPKEGPSILRIQQVVRGDSAAYFCASSPPRTFVDTQYFGPGTRLTVL.

This clone was seen once. V is TRBV11-2 and J is TRBJ2-1, with 10 positions matching TRBD1. Germline V CDR1 and CDR2: SGHAT, FQNNGV. The V and J ends lost 6 bases and 5 bases, in that order; junction bases with no gene match: 7. The CDR3 loop spans 15 amino acids. The DNA of the CDR3 is TGTGCCAGCAGTCTGCCGGGACAGGGGAACAATGAGCAGTTCTTC. Protein sequence: CASSLPGQGNNEQFF.

V is TRBV3-1 (or the pseudogene TRBV3-2) and J is TRBJ2-6; D ambiguous. Germline CDR1 reads LGHDT; CDR2 reads YNNKEL (reference sequence). V was trimmed by 0 bases and J by 0 bases, leaving 15 bases between them. The CDR3 extends over 19 amino acids. The chain's CDR3 is CASSQDSTYSSSGANVLTF. CDR3 DNA: TGTGCCAGCAGCCAAGATTCTACATACAGCAGCTCTGGGGCCAACGTCCTGACTTTC.

This sequence joins TRBV20-1 and TRBJ2-3; D gene unclear. This CDR3 spans 11 amino acids. Trimming cost V 6 bases and J 11 bases, with 15 bases left between them. The V gene's germline CDR1 is DFQATT and CDR2 SNEGSKA (reference sequence). CDR3 DNA sequence: TGCAGTGCCACTTATATCCCGATGCAGTATTTT. Its translation: CSATYIPMQYF.

The rearrangement links TRBV24-1 to TRBJ2-5; TRBD1 aligns across 7 bases. The CDR3 runs to 15 residues. The V gene's germline CDR1 is KGHDR and CDR2 SFDVKD. The junction had 5 bases not matched to a gene; V was cut back by 4 bases and J by 1 base. CDR3 coding DNA: TGTGCCACCAGTGAGCAGACAGGGATCCAAGAGACCCAGTACTTC. Translated: CATSEQTGIQETQYF.